This T cell receptor beta chain was documented in a study of tumor-infiltrating lymphocytes in primary liver carcinoma. Regarding the study as a whole: Less overlap was seen in tumor-adjacent and tumor-blood pairs than in tumor region pairs.

Germline DNA was also extracted, while the blood RNA originated from unsorted whole blood. Donors were untreated and chronically infected with HBV. Before surgery, approximately 4.2 milliliters of EDTA blood were taken. With regard to this clonotype: Its target is unknown.

There are 11 residues in the CDR3. Germline loops: CDR1 SGHRS, CDR2 YFSETQ. The V end lost 7 bases, the J end lost 7 bases, and 9 bases lay between the germline ends. Making TCR beta cDNA involved approximately 0.5 ug total RNA and a constant-region primer. What produced the TCR beta libraries was three nested multiplex PCR rounds using slightly modified ARM-PCR. Researchers ran the first two PCR rounds for 10 cycles each with TRBV1-TRBV30 forward primers and a C-beta reverse primer. TCRdb reprocessed the multiplex PCR reads via MiXCR and lists one record per CDR3 protein. The sample contains hundreds of thousands of distinct CDR3 sequences, 65% of which appear only once.

Sequenced sample: peripheral blood. This receptor was taken from a man aged 35-49 years with primary liver carcinoma and hepatitis B virus infection. The rearrangement links TRBV5-1 to TRBJ2-1, with unresolved D. In DNA form, the CDR3 reads TGCGCCAGCGCAACGGCAAATGAGCAGTTCTTC. It yields the protein CASATANEQFF.